The 15 T cell receptor beta chains below all came from one sample that was sequenced in a study of a mutant IDH1 vaccine in newly diagnosed glioma. Data came from immunoSEQ multiplex PCR; TCRdb stores just in-frame clones and leaves some out. In the table there are tens of thousands of clones, around 60% of which are singletons. The time point: week 47, end of study. In the vaccine, a single dose held 300 ug of the mutant IDH1 20-mer peptide, along with topical imiquimod. These receptors' antigens are unknown. Material: peripheral blood mononuclear cells (PBMCs), obtained from a glioma patient whose treatment included an IDH1 peptide vaccine. These receptors originate from a man aged 35 to 55 with glioma. Some clones in this sample may be carry-over from other donors' samples.

This chain uses TRBV10-1 with TRBJ2-7; 8 nucleotides agree with TRBD1. The junction had 6 bases not matched to a gene; V was cut back by 0 bases and J by 2 bases. CDR1 and CDR2 from the germline V gene are WNHNN and SYGVQD (reference sequence). The CDR3 consists of 16 residues. CDR3 sequence: CASSESSQGATYEQYF. DNA of the CDR3: TGCGCCAGCAGTGAGTCAAGCCAGGGGGCCACCTACGAGCAGTACTTC.

V usage is TRBV30 and J usage is TRBJ2-1; 7 bases align to TRBD1. After removal of 0 bases from V and 3 bases from J, the junction contained 8 bases not matched to a gene. This CDR3 region has 16 residues. Germline CDR1 GTSNPN, CDR2 SVGIG (reference sequence). The CDR3 sequence is CAWSVQRGGIYNEQFF. The DNA of the CDR3 is TGTGCCTGGAGTGTACAAAGAGGGGGCATCTACAATGAGCAGTTCTTC.

The sample holds a few counts of this clone. The chain is built from TRBV7-9 and TRBJ2-1, with TRBD1 as a possible D gene (6 bases). The ends were cut back, 5 bases at V and 5 bases at J, with 16 bases in the middle. The CDR3 has 15 residues. Germline CDR1 is SEHNR and CDR2 is FQNEAQ (reference sequence). CDR3 region: CASSPAGVGHNEQFF. CDR3 DNA: TGTGCCAGCAGCCCCGCAGGGGTGGGCCACAATGAGCAGTTCTTC.

The chain is built from TRBV5-4 and TRBJ1-5; D is perhaps TRBD1 (6 bases). The CDR3 spans 14 residues. Germline V gives CDR1 SGHNT, CDR2 YYREEE (reference sequence). The germline V and J ends were trimmed by 2 bases and 4 bases, with 10 bases remaining between them. In DNA form, the CDR3 reads TGTGCCAGCAGCTTACAGGGACTGAATCAGCCCCAGCATTTT. It specifies CASSLQGLNQPQHF.

This clone came up a few times. V usage is TRBV2 and J usage is TRBJ1-2; D call uncertain. CDR1 is SNHLY, CDR2 FYNNEI, per germline. The CDR3 is made up of 12 amino acids. Trimming cost V 4 bases and J 6 bases, with 9 bases left between them. The CDR3 DNA follows: TGTGCCAGCAGTGTGGCGGGGAATGGCTACACCTTC. Translated, it gives CASSVAGNGYTF.

This clone has a single count. The rearrangement joins TRBV5-1 to TRBJ1-1; D ambiguous. Germline values: CDR1 SGHRS, CDR2 YFSETQ. The CDR3 is 13 amino acids. V was cut by 4 bases and J by 2 bases, with 9 bases left in between. The CDR3 loop is CASSPDLNTEAFF. CDR3 DNA: TGCGCCAGCAGCCCGGACCTCAACACTGAAGCTTTCTTT.

V and J are TRBV5-6 and TRBJ1-3; 8 bases are a match to TRBD1. V lost 4 bases and J lost 1; bases outside the gene matches: 7. Germline loops: CDR1 SGHDT, CDR2 YYEEEE. This CDR3 has 16 amino acids. CDR3 sequence: CASSVQGAGSGNTIYF. CDR3 nucleotides: TGTGCCAGCAGCGTTCAGGGGGCCGGATCTGGAAACACCATATATTTT.

V and J are TRBV2 and TRBJ2-7, with TRBD1 as a possible D gene (5 bases). Germline lookup yields CDR1 SNHLY and CDR2 FYNNEI. There are 12 residues in the CDR3. Trimming removed 6 bases at V and 5 bases at J, with 11 bases between. The CDR3 DNA follows: TGTGCCAGCAGGGGCAGGGTCCACGAGCAGTACTTC. Translated, it gives CASRGRVHEQYF. Full variable domain (remainder filled in from reference TRBV2 and TRBJ2-7): EPEVTQTPSHQVTQMGQEVILRCVPISNHLYFYWYRQILGQKVEFLVSFYNNEISEKSEIFDDQFSVERPDGSNFTLKIRSTKLEDSAMYFCASRGRVHEQYFGPGTRLTVT.

The rearrangement uses TRBV6-6 and TRBJ2-1, with no clear D. There are 12 residues in the CDR3. In germline, CDR1 is MNHNY, CDR2 SVGAGI (reference sequence). Trimming took 2 bases from V and 5 from J, leaving 4 bases between them. DNA for the CDR3: TGTGCCAGCAGTTACAGAGACAATGAGCAGTTCTTC. It translates to CASSYRDNEQFF.

The chain links TRBV13 to TRBJ1-5; D ambiguous. The germline V gene has CDR1 PRHDT and CDR2 FYEKMQ (reference sequence). This CDR3 is built from 13 residues. The V and J ends lost 5 bases and 7 bases respectively, with 12 bases between them. CDR3 bases: TGTGCCAGCAGCCCCGAAGGGAGGCAGCCCCAGCATTTT. This codes for CASSPEGRQPQHF.

Only a few counts were recorded for this clone. CDR3 in amino acids: CASSTRSSSGNTIYF. In DNA, the CDR3 is TGTGCCAGTAGTACCCGGTCAAGCTCTGGAAACACCATATATTTT. The chain joins TRBV19 to TRBJ1-3; D is unresolved. The length of the CDR3 is 15 residues. Trimming took off 4 bases at V and 0 bases at J, with 10 bases between the two ends. Germline V gives CDR1 LNHDA, CDR2 SQIVND (reference sequence).

Here the CDR3 DNA reads TGTGCCAGCAGTGATGTAACCGGGACATTAGACAATGAGCAGTTCTTC. Its translation is CASSDVTGTLDNEQFF. This chain joins TRBV2 and TRBJ2-1, with D possibly TRBD1 on 6 matching bases. This CDR3 spans 16 amino acids. Trimming left V 3 bases short and J 5 bases short, with 17 bases between. Germline lookup yields CDR1 SNHLY and CDR2 FYNNEI.

This chain links TRBV4-2 with TRBJ2-3; TRBD2 matches 8 bases. Unmatched junction bases numbered 11, after V lost 8 bases and J lost 4 bases. In germline, CDR1 is LGHNA, CDR2 YNFKEQ. This CDR3 is built from 15 residues. The CDR3 is CASQRSGGAPDTQYF. The DNA for the CDR3 is TGTGCCAGCCAAAGGTCGGGGGGGGCCCCAGATACGCAGTATTTT.

This clone was detected only a few times. The V gene is TRBV19, the J gene TRBJ2-6; maybe TRBD1 (5 bases). The CDR3 is made up of 14 amino acids. V lost 7 bases, J lost 4 bases, and 11 bases lay in between. The V gene's germline CDR1 is LNHDA and CDR2 SQIVND (reference sequence). This chain's CDR3 is CASMGLRGANVLTF. CDR3 coding DNA: TGTGCCAGTATGGGGCTAAGGGGGGCCAACGTCCTGACTTTC.

The chain employs TRBV4-2 and TRBJ1-4; perhaps TRBD1 as D (6 bases). The CDR3 is 16 amino acids. CDR1 and CDR2 from the germline V gene are LGHNA and YNFKEQ. V was cut by 0 bases and J by 5 bases, with 13 bases left in between. The CDR3 here is CASSQDSGVGNEKLFF. CDR3 nucleotides: TGTGCCAGCAGCCAAGATTCAGGGGTTGGGAATGAAAAACTGTTTTTT.